Listed below are T cell receptor beta chains from one sample, sequenced in a study of blood T cell repertoires in COVID-19. Data came from immunoSEQ multiplex PCR; TCRdb stores just in-frame clones and leaves some out. The table lists about 130,000 clones, 75% to 90% of them singletons, with roughly 1.8% in the top ten. The material sequenced was peripheral blood. Receptors originate from a man between 65 and 85 years old with acute or convalescent COVID-19. Each CDR3 is given without its conserved first and last residue.

V gene: TRBV27
J gene: TRBJ1-3
CDR3 protein: ASSPRGYLRGNTIY

V gene: TRBV2
J gene: TRBJ1-5
CDR3 protein: ASREGTGFLNQPQH

V gene: TRBV5-4
J gene: TRBJ2-5
CDR3 protein: ASSLAIGGETQY

V gene: TRBV5-5
J gene: TRBJ1-1
CDR3 protein: ASSFHPGQGAGNTEAF

V gene: TRBV28
J gene: TRBJ1-2
CDR3 protein: ASSLQGGPNYGYT

V gene: TRBV30
J gene: TRBJ1-5
CDR3 protein: AWSLGGAGSYGPQH

V gene: TRBV18
J gene: TRBJ1-4
CDR3 protein: ASSPFLGQNNEKLF

V gene: TRBV6-5
J gene: TRBJ1-3
CDR3 protein: ASSPLSTGGNTIY

V gene: TRBV11-2
J gene: TRBJ2-7
CDR3 protein: ASSLLAGGIYEQY

V gene: TRBV9
J gene: TRBJ2-5
CDR3 protein: ASSVGAGGSETQY

V gene: TRBV2
J gene: TRBJ2-2
CDR3 protein: ASQDRANTGELF

V gene: TRBV6-2/TRBV6-3
J gene: TRBJ2-7
CDR3 protein: ASSYHSGEQY

V gene: TRBV5-4
J gene: TRBJ2-2
CDR3 protein: ASSLRSNTGELF

V gene: TRBV12-3/TRBV12-4
J gene: TRBJ1-2
CDR3 protein: ASSFLGRGGYT

V gene: TRBV6-6
J gene: TRBJ2-2
CDR3 protein: ASQQGRDTGELF

V gene: TRBV2
J gene: TRBJ2-7
CDR3 protein: ASSRKQGSGEQY

V gene: TRBV7-3
J gene: TRBJ2-2
CDR3 protein: ASSSIAGGTGELF

V gene: TRBV6-1
J gene: TRBJ2-5
CDR3 protein: ASSETGGGPVRTQY

V gene: TRBV10-2
J gene: TRBJ2-3
CDR3 protein: ASSGTGLTDTQY

V gene: TRBV13
J gene: TRBJ1-2
CDR3 protein: ASSLIGQGNGRDYGYT

V gene: TRBV5-5
J gene: TRBJ1-3
CDR3 protein: ASSLQGSNSGNTIY

V gene: TRBV25-1
J gene: TRBJ2-1
CDR3 protein: ASSLAGGRNEQF

V gene: TRBV19
J gene: TRBJ2-3
CDR3 protein: ASSTTARGPDTQY

V gene: TRBV14
J gene: TRBJ1-1
CDR3 protein: ASSPRQGVNTEAF

V gene: TRBV6-5
J gene: TRBJ1-2
CDR3 protein: ASSLLYRDGYT

V gene: TRBV19
J gene: TRBJ1-5
CDR3 protein: ATLHAGSSNQPQH